A single sample gave rise to the 28 T cell receptor beta chains below, sequenced in a study of blood T cells in healthy people across ages. Then a second PCR, running roughly 7 to 11 cycles, was carried out with a sample-barcoded 5' primer and a J-beta primer mix. TCRdb reprocessed the 5' RACE reads with MiXCR, giving one entry per CDR3 protein. This sample has approximately 810,000 distinct CDR3 sequences; around 36% occur once, and the top ten carry over 10%. Sequencing input: blood. These receptors were taken from a man between 18 and 29 years old in good health.

As DNA, the CDR3 is TGTGCCAGCAGCTTAGCTTTCCAGGGTTTCTCCTACGAGCAGTACTTC. It translates to CASSLAFQGFSYEQYF. V gene TRBV7-2 combines with J gene TRBJ2-7, with D possibly TRBD1 on 5 matching bases. The CDR3 extends over 16 amino acids. The ends were cut back, 0 bases at V and 0 bases at J, with 12 bases in the middle. Germline V lookup: CDR1 SGHTA, CDR2 FQGNSA. Complete variable domain (other parts from reference TRBV7-2 and TRBJ2-7): GAGVSQSPSNKVTEKGKDVELRCDPISGHTALYWYRQSLGQGLEFLIYFQGNSAPDKSGLPSDRFSAERTGGSVSTLTIQRTQQEDSAVYLCASSLAFQGFSYEQYFGPGTRLTVT.

This clonotype was detected a few times. The chain carries TRBV18 and TRBJ2-3, with D perhaps matching TRBD1 or TRBD2 (6 bases each). The CDR3 covers 14 residues. Trimming removed 4 bases from V and 4 bases from J, with 12 bases in between. Germline CDR1 and CDR2: KGHSH and LQKENI. The CDR3 DNA is TGTGCCAGCTCACGAGGGGGGAAGGCAGATACGCAGTATTTT. Amino acids: CASSRGGKADTQYF.

The rearrangement uses TRBV12-3 or TRBV12-4 and TRBJ1-1; a weak D match, TRBD1 (5 bases). This CDR3 spans 14 amino acids. The germline V and J ends were trimmed by 4 bases and 4 bases, with 13 bases remaining between them. The chain's CDR3 is CASSSARGGTEAFF. The CDR3 DNA sequence: TGTGCCAGCAGTTCGGCGAGGGGAGGCACTGAAGCTTTCTTT.

Worth noting for this clonotype: A much more abundant neighbour one base away suggests this may be a read error. V and J are TRBV9 and TRBJ1-6; D not resolved. The CDR3 sequence is 14 residues long. The V gene's germline CDR1 is SGDLS and CDR2 YYNGEE. CDR3 sequence (DNA): TGTGCCAGCAACGTAGGTGATTATAATTCACCCCTCCACTTT. Translated: CASNVGDYNSPLHF.

This clonotype showed up many times. This chain joins TRBV5-1 and TRBJ2-5; 9 nucleotides agree with TRBD1. The germline gives CDR1 SGHRS, CDR2 YFSETQ. V was pared by 2 bases and J by 4 bases, with 9 bases of the junction left unmatched. The CDR3 runs to 16 residues. This CDR3 is CASSFVSDRGRETQYF. In DNA form, the CDR3 reads TGCGCCAGCAGCTTTGTATCGGACAGGGGAAGAGAGACCCAGTACTTC.

This chain joins TRBV20-1 and TRBJ1-1; D may be TRBD1 (5 bases). The CDR3 consists of 15 residues. The V gene lost 6 bases and the J gene lost 0 bases, with 17 bases spanning the gap. Germline loops: CDR1 DFQATT, CDR2 SNEGSKA (reference sequence). The CDR3 DNA follows: TGCAGTGCCAGGGCGACAGACCGCATGAACACTGAAGCTTTCTTT. Amino acids: CSARATDRMNTEAFF.

This clonotype was counted between two and nine times. The V and J genes are TRBV7-2 and TRBJ1-5, with TRBD1 matching 7 bases. The V segment lost 5 bases and the J segment 3 bases; nucleotides outside the gene matches: 10. The V gene's germline CDR1 is SGHTA and CDR2 FQGNSA. The CDR3 consists of 16 residues. CDR3 loop: CASSLWDSSINQPQHF. The CDR3 DNA is TGTGCCAGCAGCCTATGGGACAGCTCGATCAATCAGCCCCAGCATTTT.

This clonotype has at least ten counts. The chain has TRBV28 and TRBJ2-3, with D perhaps given as TRBD1 or TRBD2 (7 bases each). Per germline, CDR1 MDHEN and CDR2 SYDVKM. Trimming stripped 5 bases from V and 0 bases from J, with 15 bases between. The length of the CDR3 is 16 residues. The CDR3, as DNA: TGTGCCAGCAGTCAGACAGGGAGGGGAAGCACAGATACGCAGTATTTT. Translation: CASSQTGRGSTDTQYF.

This clonotype was observed many times. CDR3 amino acids: CASSYAGGSYEQYF. CDR3 in DNA: TGTGCCAGCAGTTATGCGGGGGGATCCTACGAGCAGTACTTC. This chain uses TRBV12-3 or TRBV12-4 with TRBJ2-7; 8 bases are shared with TRBD2. The length of the CDR3 is 14 residues. With V trimmed by 4 bases and J by 1 base, 3 bases remained unmatched.

The rearrangement uses TRBV5-1 and TRBJ2-1; tentatively, D is TRBD2 (5 bases). The ends were cut back, 0 bases at V and 3 bases at J, with 10 bases in the middle. The germline CDR1 and CDR2 sequences are SGHRS and YFSETQ. This CDR3 contains 15 residues. The CDR3 sequence: CASSLGWEYYNEQFF. The DNA for the CDR3 is TGCGCCAGCAGCTTGGGTTGGGAGTACTACAATGAGCAGTTCTTC.

The rearrangement links TRBV4-2 to TRBJ2-2; the D is unclear. This CDR3 contains 16 residues. Germline assignment: CDR1 LGHNA and CDR2 YNFKEQ. V shed 0 bases and J shed 4 bases, with 12 bases lying between them. DNA of the CDR3: TGTGCCAGCAGCCAAGATCGGGCAGGAGCCACCGGGGAGCTGTTTTTT. Translating it yields CASSQDRAGATGELFF.

With respect to this clonotype: A much more abundant neighbour one base away suggests this may be a read error. The chain employs TRBV7-2 and TRBJ1-4; D gene ambiguous. Germline CDR1 and CDR2: SGHTA and FQGNSA. The CDR3 length is 12 residues. The DNA for the CDR3 is TGTGCCTGCAGCCCCCCTAATGAAAAACTGTTTTTT. This translates into CACSPPNEKLFF.

The rearrangement links TRBV7-2 to TRBJ2-5; D call uncertain. Germline V gene data show CDR1 as SGHTA and CDR2 as FQGNSA. This CDR3 spans 14 amino acids. Trimming cost V 1 base and J 5 bases, with 11 bases left between them. CDR3 bases: TGTGCCAGCAGCTTAGAGTGGTCGGAGGAGACCCAGTACTTC. Translated: CASSLEWSEETQYF.

In the case of this clonotype: An end of the junction does not agree with germline; a read error may underlie this. V usage is TRBV5-1 and J usage is TRBJ1-6; TRBD1 might be the D (5 bases). Germline V gene data show CDR1 as SGHRS and CDR2 as YFSETQ. CDR3 length equals 16 residues. The chain's CDR3 is CAGSKDLGRVDSPLHF. CDR3 DNA: TGCGCCGGCAGCAAGGATCTGGGCAGGGTGGATTCACCCCTCCACTTT.

A remark on this clonotype: A junction boundary mismatches the germline segment, possibly from a read error. In nucleotides, the CDR3 is TGTGCCAGCAGTTTTTCCGGCGGCACAGATACGCGGTATTTT. Translated: CASSFSGGTDTRYF. The chain employs TRBV28 and TRBJ2-3; D is uncertain. The CDR3 loop spans 14 amino acids. Germline V gene lookup returns CDR1 MDHEN and CDR2 SYDVKM.

V usage is TRBV24-1 and J usage is TRBJ1-2; tentative D call: TRBD1 (5 bases). Germline values: CDR1 KGHDR, CDR2 SFDVKD. The CDR3 consists of 15 residues. V gave up 0 bases and J gave up 6 bases, with 13 bases separating them. In DNA form, the CDR3 reads TGTGCCACCAGTGATTTGCCAGGGCGCCCCGATGGCTACACCTTC. It translates to CATSDLPGRPDGYTF.

This clonotype was counted a few times. The chain couples TRBV12-3 or TRBV12-4 to TRBJ1-2; 10 bases fit TRBD1. The CDR3 loop spans 14 amino acids. Trimming removed 6 bases from V and 7 bases from J; junction bases left unmatched: 8. This CDR3 is CASSPGTGVGGYTF. The CDR3 bases are TGTGCCAGCAGCCCCGGGACAGGGGTTGGTGGCTACACCTTC.

The V gene is TRBV28, the J gene TRBJ2-1; a possible D gene is TRBD2 (5 bases). V was cut by 6 bases and J by 1 base, with 19 bases left in between. Germline values: CDR1 MDHEN, CDR2 SYDVKM. The CDR3 has 17 residues. CDR3 bases: TGTGCCAGCAGCTTACTCTACGATCTAGCTTCCTACAATGAGCAGTTCTTC. Amino acids: CASSLLYDLASYNEQFF.

As concerns this clonotype: Germline is not matched at one junction end, which may reflect a read error. The genes are TRBV5-1 and TRBJ1-1, with TRBD1 matching over 7 bases. Germline CDR1 and CDR2: SGHRS and YFSETQ. This CDR3 is 16 amino acids long. CDR3 coding DNA: TGCGCCAGAAGCTTGGAACCCAGGGGGGGCCCTGATGAAGCTTTCTTT. This sequence encodes CARSLEPRGGPDEAFF.

The rearrangement joins TRBV7-2 to TRBJ2-1; 13 positions agree with TRBD2. The CDR3 extends over 16 amino acids. V shed 6 bases, J shed 6 bases, and the junction held 8 bases outside the gene matches. CDR1 and CDR2 from the germline V gene are SGHTA and FQGNSA. CDR3 bases: TGTGCCAGCAGTTTCAGTACTAGCGGGGGGGCCAATGAGCAGTTCTTC. This translates into CASSFSTSGGANEQFF.

There are a few counts of this clonotype. DNA of the CDR3: TGTGCCATCAGTGAGTCGACGGCGAGGGATGGACAGCCCCAGCATTTT. Translated: CAISESTARDGQPQHF. V and J are TRBV10-3 and TRBJ1-5, with unresolved D. The germline CDR1 and CDR2 sequences are ENHRY and SYGVKD. V was cut by 0 bases and J by 7 bases, with 16 bases left in between. CDR3 length: 16 residues.

The chain employs TRBV7-2 and TRBJ2-1; a possible D gene is TRBD2 (5 bases). The germline V gene has CDR1 SGHTA and CDR2 FQGNSA. The CDR3 contains 15 residues. V dropped 1 base and J dropped 4 bases, with 11 bases sitting between them. CDR3 nucleotide sequence: TGTGCCAGCAGCTTAGAGGCGGGCCTGTACAATGAGCAGTTCTTC. Translated: CASSLEAGLYNEQFF.

This chain joins TRBV14 and TRBJ2-6; no definite D call. The germline V gene encodes CDR1 SGHDN and CDR2 FVKESK. V shed 4 bases and J shed 1 base, with 11 bases lying between them. The CDR3 loop spans 16 amino acids. Here the CDR3 reads CASSPKFRSGANVLTF. In nucleotides, the CDR3 is TGTGCCAGCAGCCCCAAGTTCAGGTCTGGGGCCAACGTCCTGACTTTC.

The rearrangement uses TRBV10-3 and TRBJ2-2; perhaps TRBD2 as D (6 bases). The CDR3 is made up of 15 amino acids. Trimming shortened V by 2 bases and J by 0 bases, and 7 bases separated the two germline ends. The germline CDR1 and CDR2 sequences are ENHRY and SYGVKD. CDR3 coding DNA: TGTGCCATCAGTGAGGGAGGGCCGAACACCGGGGAGCTGTTTTTT. Amino acid sequence: CAISEGGPNTGELFF.

Regarding this clonotype: One junction end disagrees with the germline gene, perhaps due to a read error. This chain links TRBV4-3 with TRBJ1-1; D is unclear. The CDR3 is made up of 13 amino acids. Germline V gene sequence: CDR1 LGHNA, CDR2 YSLEER. The DNA of the CDR3 is TGCGCCAGCAGCCAGGCCATTAAAACTGAAGTTTTCTTT. Amino acids: CASSQAIKTEVFF.

This clonotype turned up a few times. The rearrangement uses TRBV4-2 and TRBJ1-6; no clear D. Trimming pared 0 bases from V and 15 bases from J, leaving 15 bases between. The CDR3 spans 14 residues. Per germline, CDR1 LGHNA and CDR2 YNFKEQ. CDR3 protein: CASSQDGAGSHLHF. The CDR3 nucleotides read TGTGCCAGCAGCCAAGATGGCGCAGGTTCGCACCTCCACTTT.

A word on this clonotype: A much more abundant neighbour one base away suggests this may be a read error. The rearrangement uses TRBV12-3 or TRBV12-4 and TRBJ2-3; TRBD2 matches 12 bases. V shed 7 bases, J shed 1 base, and the junction held 9 bases outside the gene matches. This CDR3 spans 17 amino acids. The DNA for the CDR3 is TGTGCCAGCACAAAGGGGACTAGCGGGTTCCGCACAGATACGCAGTATTTT. Its protein product is CASTKGTSGFRTDTQYF.

The chain employs TRBV7-2 and TRBJ1-1; D gene ambiguous. Germline V CDR1 and CDR2: SGHTA, FQGNSA. The ends were cut back, 8 bases at V and 0 bases at J, with 7 bases in the middle. This CDR3 comprises 12 residues. The CDR3 here is CASRRMNTEAFF. The CDR3 region has the DNA TGTGCCAGCCGGAGAATGAACACTGAAGCTTTCTTT.